This T cell receptor beta chain was found in a study of cytomegalovirus exposure and HLA in healthy donors. Study-wide results and caveats: There were some public TCRs occurring in many donors, but most TCR sequences were rare.

Note on this clone: What it binds is unknown. An end of the junction differs from the germline gene, which may be a read error.

Germline lookup yields CDR1 SGHRS and CDR2 YFSETQ. This CDR3 comprises 16 residues. Healthy bone marrow donors made up the donor group. The PCR had 60 Vbeta and 13 Jbeta primers. TCRdb's copy holds only in-frame clones and misses some; the assay was immunoSEQ multiplex PCR. The sample's table shows more than 85,000 clones. Sequencing was done on a sample of PBMCs. V is TRBV5-1 and J is TRBJ2-7; 9 bases agree with TRBD2. The origin of this receptor is a girl aged 10-17 years in good health and CMV-seropositive. The CDR3 sequence: CASSLSSGAVGYEQSF. The CDR3 DNA reads TGCGCCAGCAGCTTGTCTAGCGGGGCGGTGGGGTACGAGCAGTCCTTC.